This T cell receptor (beta chain) was sequenced during a study of Graves' ophthalmopathy and Graves' hyperthyroidism. RNA transcripts provided the template for amplifying TCR beta CDR3 regions. First-round RT-PCR employed HTBI primers, with a second-round multiplex PCR after it. TCRdb reanalysed the multiplex PCR reads using MiXCR and keeps one entry per CDR3 protein. Here the sample spans 300,000 to 350,000 distinct CDR3 sequences, roughly 15% being singletons. Study results and caveats: Sensitivity reached roughly 70% and specificity approximately 72% when the model predicted ophthalmopathy progression.

CDR1 and CDR2 (germline): SQVTM, ANQGSEA. This CDR3 comprises 12 residues. Patients were excluded if they had other autoimmune diseases or uncontrolled infections, and likewise if pregnancy or lactation applied. The PBMCs used were ones drawn from 9.5 to 10 ml of fresh peripheral blood. This clonotype was counted many times. Antigen: not known. The TCR was taken from an adult man with Graves' ophthalmopathy. The sample taken for sequencing was peripheral blood. The rearrangement uses TRBV29-1 and TRBJ2-2; possibly TRBD1 or TRBD2 for D (5 bases each). In DNA, the CDR3 is TGCATCTGGGACGGGAACACCGGGGAGCTGTTTTTT. Its protein product is CIWDGNTGELFF.